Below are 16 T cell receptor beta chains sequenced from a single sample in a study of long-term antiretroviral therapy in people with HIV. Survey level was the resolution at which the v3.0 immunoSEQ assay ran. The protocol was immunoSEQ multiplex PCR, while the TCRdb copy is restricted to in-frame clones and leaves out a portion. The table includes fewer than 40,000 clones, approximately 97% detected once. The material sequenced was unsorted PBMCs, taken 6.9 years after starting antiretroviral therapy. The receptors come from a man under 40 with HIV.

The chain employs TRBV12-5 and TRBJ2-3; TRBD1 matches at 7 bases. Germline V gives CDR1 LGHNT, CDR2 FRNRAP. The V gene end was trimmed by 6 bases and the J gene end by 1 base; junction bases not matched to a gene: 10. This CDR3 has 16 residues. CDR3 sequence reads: CASGPKGATGTDTQYF. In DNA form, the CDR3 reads TGTGCTAGTGGACCTAAGGGGGCCACTGGCACAGATACGCAGTATTTT.

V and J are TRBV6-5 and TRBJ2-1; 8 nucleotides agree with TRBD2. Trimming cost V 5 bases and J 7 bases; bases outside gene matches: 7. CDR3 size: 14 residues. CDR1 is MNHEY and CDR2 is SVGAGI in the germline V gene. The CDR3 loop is CASSLRGGLNEQFF. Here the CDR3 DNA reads TGTGCCAGCAGTCTCCGGGGGGGGTTGAATGAGCAGTTCTTC.

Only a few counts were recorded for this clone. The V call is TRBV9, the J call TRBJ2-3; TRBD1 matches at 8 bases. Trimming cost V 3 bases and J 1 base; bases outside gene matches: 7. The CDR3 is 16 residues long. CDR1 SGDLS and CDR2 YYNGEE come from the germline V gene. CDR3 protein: CASSGYQGARTDTQYF. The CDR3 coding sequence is TGTGCCAGCAGCGGATATCAGGGGGCCCGCACAGATACGCAGTATTTT.

As DNA, the CDR3 is TGTGCCAGCAGCTTATCCCCCCGGGCGAACACTGAAGCTTTCTTT. Translated, it gives CASSLSPRANTEAFF. J is TRBJ1-1 and V is TRBV7-2, with no clear D. Between the trimmed V and J ends, which lost 2 bases and 1 base, there was a span of 11 bases. Germline CDR1 SGHTA, CDR2 FQGNSA. This CDR3 spans 15 amino acids.

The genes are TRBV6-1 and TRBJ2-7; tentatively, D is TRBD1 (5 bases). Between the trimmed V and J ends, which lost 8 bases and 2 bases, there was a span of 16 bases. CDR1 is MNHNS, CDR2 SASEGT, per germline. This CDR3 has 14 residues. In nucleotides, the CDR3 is TGTGCCAGCGGCGAGACAGCCCATGCCTACGAGCAGTACTTC. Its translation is CASGETAHAYEQYF.

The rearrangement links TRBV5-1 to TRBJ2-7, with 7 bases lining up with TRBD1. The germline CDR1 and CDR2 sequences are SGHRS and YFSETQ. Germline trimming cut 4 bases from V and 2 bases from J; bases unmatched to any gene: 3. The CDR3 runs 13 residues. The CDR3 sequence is CASSEGAAYEQYF. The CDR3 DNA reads TGCGCCAGCAGCGAGGGGGCGGCCTACGAGCAGTACTTC.

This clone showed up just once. For the CDR3, the DNA is TGTGCGACCGCCCCCAGGGACCAAGAGACCCAGTACTTC. Protein product: CATAPRDQETQYF. V and J are TRBV10-3 and TRBJ2-5; TRBD1 might be the D (5 bases). Germline CDR1 and CDR2: ENHRY and SYGVKD. The CDR3 spans 13 residues.

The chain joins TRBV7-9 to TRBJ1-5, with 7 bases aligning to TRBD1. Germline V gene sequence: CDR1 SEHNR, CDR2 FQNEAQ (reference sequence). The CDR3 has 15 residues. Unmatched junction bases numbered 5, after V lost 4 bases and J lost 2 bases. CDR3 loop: CASSSTGVGNQPQHF. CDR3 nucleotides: TGTGCCAGCAGCTCTACAGGGGTAGGCAATCAGCCCCAGCATTTT. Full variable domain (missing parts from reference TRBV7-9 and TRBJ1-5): DTGVSQNPRHKITKRGQNVTFRCDPISEHNRLYWYRQTLGQGPEFLTYFQNEAQLEKSRLLSDRFSAERPKGSFSTLEIQRTEQGDSAMYLCASSSTGVGNQPQHFGDGTRLSIL.

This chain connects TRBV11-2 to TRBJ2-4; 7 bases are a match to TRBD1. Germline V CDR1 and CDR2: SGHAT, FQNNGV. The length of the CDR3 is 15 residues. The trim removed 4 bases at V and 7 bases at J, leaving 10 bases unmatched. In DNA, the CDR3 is TGTGCCAGCAGCTCAACGAGGGGGCGCGTTAACATTCAGTACTTC. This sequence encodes CASSSTRGRVNIQYF.

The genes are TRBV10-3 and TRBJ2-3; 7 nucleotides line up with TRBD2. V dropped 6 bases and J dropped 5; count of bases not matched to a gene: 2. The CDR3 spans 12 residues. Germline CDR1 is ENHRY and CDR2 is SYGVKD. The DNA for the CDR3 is TGTGCCATCAGAGGGGAGGGAGATACGCAGTATTTT. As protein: CAIRGEGDTQYF.

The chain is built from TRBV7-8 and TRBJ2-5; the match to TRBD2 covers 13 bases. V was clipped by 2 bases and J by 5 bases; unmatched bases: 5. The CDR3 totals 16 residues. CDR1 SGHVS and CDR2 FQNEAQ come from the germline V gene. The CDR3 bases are TGTGCCAGCAGCTTAACTAGCGGGGGGGCAACGGAGACCCAGTACTTC. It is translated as CASSLTSGGATETQYF.

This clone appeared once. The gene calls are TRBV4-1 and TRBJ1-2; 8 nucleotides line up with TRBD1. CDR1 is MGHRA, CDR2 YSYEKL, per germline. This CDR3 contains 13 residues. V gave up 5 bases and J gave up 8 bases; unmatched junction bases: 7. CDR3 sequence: CASSLTGVRGYTF. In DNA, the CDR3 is TGCGCCAGCAGCTTGACAGGGGTGAGGGGCTACACCTTC.

This CDR3 is CSVANNEQFF. Here the CDR3 DNA reads TGCAGCGTTGCAAACAATGAGCAGTTCTTC. The chain combines TRBV29-1 with TRBJ2-1; no reliable D call. The germline V gene encodes CDR1 SQVTM and CDR2 ANQGSEA. This CDR3 is built from 10 residues. Deletions cut 4 bases from V and 5 bases from J, with 3 bases between.

This chain's CDR3 is CASSLKPGADYGYTF. As DNA, the CDR3 is TGTGCCAGCAGCTTAAAGCCAGGGGCTGACTATGGCTACACCTTC. This chain uses TRBV7-2 with TRBJ1-2; tentative D call: TRBD1 (6 bases). Germline lookup yields CDR1 SGHTA and CDR2 FQGNSA. This CDR3 region has 15 residues. V lost 2 bases, J lost 3 bases, and 13 bases lay in between.

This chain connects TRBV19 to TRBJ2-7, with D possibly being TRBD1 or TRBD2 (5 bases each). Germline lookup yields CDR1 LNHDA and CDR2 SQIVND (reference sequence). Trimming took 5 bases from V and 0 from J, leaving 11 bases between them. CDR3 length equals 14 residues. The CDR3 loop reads CASSYEGSSYEQYF. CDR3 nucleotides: TGTGCCAGTAGTTATGAGGGGAGCTCCTACGAGCAGTACTTC. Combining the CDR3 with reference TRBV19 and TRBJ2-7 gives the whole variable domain DGGITQSPKYLFRKEGQNVTLSCEQNLNHDAMYWYRQDPGQGLRLIYYSQIVNDFQKGDIAEGYSVSREKKESFPLTVTSAQKNPTAFYLCASSYEGSSYEQYFGPGTRLTVT.

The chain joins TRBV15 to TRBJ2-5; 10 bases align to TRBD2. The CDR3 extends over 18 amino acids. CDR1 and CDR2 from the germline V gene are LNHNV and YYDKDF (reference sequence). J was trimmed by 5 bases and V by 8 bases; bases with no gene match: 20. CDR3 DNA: TGTGCCACCGGTTTGGCTAGCGGGAGAATAGGGGAGGCGGAGACCCAGTACTTC. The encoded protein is CATGLASGRIGEAETQYF.